The 24 T cell receptor beta chains below all came from one sample that was sequenced in a study of T cell clones after liver transplantation. TCRdb's table, derived via immunoSEQ multiplex PCR, lists solely in-frame clones and lacks some. The sample records 53,000 or so clones, around 84% being singletons. The material sequenced was CD4+ T cells from blood, taken before liver transplant. These receptors were taken from a human donor who received a liver transplant.

This chain uses TRBV2 with TRBJ1-1; D is possibly TRBD1 (5 bases). The germline CDR1 and CDR2 sequences are SNHLY and FYNNEI. CDR3 length equals 14 residues. V lost 1 base and J 2 bases, leaving 8 bases between the germline ends. The CDR3 DNA sequence: TGTGCCAGCAGTGAAGGGGGGGTTAACACTGAAGCTTTCTTT. This gives the protein CASSEGGVNTEAFF.

The chain carries TRBV19 and TRBJ1-5; tentatively, D is TRBD1 (6 bases). CDR1 is LNHDA, CDR2 SQIVND, per germline (reference sequence). This CDR3 has 16 amino acids. Trimming left V 0 bases short and J 0 bases short, with 9 bases between. This CDR3 reads CASSIEGALSNQPQHF. Here the CDR3 DNA reads TGTGCCAGTAGTATAGAGGGGGCGCTTAGCAATCAGCCCCAGCATTTT. The full variable domain, its missing parts supplied by reference TRBV19 and TRBJ1-5, is DGGITQSPKYLFRKEGQNVTLSCEQNLNHDAMYWYRQDPGQGLRLIYYSQIVNDFQKGDIAEGYSVSREKKESFPLTVTSAQKNPTAFYLCASSIEGALSNQPQHFGDGTRLSIL.

Concerning this clone itself: Other DNA sequences in this specimen translate into the identical CDR3. The chain has TRBV28 and TRBJ2-2; 7 positions match TRBD1. V dropped 6 bases and J dropped 5; count of bases not matched to a gene: 6. The CDR3 covers 14 residues. The germline V gene encodes CDR1 MDHEN and CDR2 SYDVKM. The CDR3 region is CASRSGTVTGELFF. DNA of the CDR3: TGTGCCAGCAGATCCGGGACAGTAACCGGGGAGCTGTTTTTT.

This rearrangement joins TRBV5-1 to TRBJ2-5; 7 nucleotides agree with TRBD2. The CDR3 totals 15 residues. In germline, CDR1 is SGHRS, CDR2 YFSETQ. After removal of 0 bases from V and 4 bases from J, the junction contained 6 bases not matched to a gene. The CDR3 nucleotides read TGCGCCAGCAGCTTGGCCGGGGGGAAGATAGAGACCCAGTACTTC. Its translation: CASSLAGGKIETQYF.

The chain employs TRBV11-2 and TRBJ2-7; D is perhaps TRBD2 (6 bases). The CDR3 is 15 residues long. The V and J ends lost 2 bases and 6 bases respectively, with 17 bases between them. The germline V gene encodes CDR1 SGHAT and CDR2 FQNNGV. The CDR3 loop reads CASSLFSARRVEQYF. As DNA, the CDR3 is TGTGCCAGCAGCTTATTCTCGGCCCGGAGGGTCGAGCAGTACTTC.

The chain carries TRBV15 and TRBJ2-7; D is undetermined. Germline CDR1 is LNHNV and CDR2 is YYDKDF (reference sequence). The length of the CDR3 is 14 residues. V lost 0 bases, J lost 2 bases, and 8 bases lay in between. CDR3 DNA: TGTGCCACCAGCAGAGATGCCACAACCTACGAGCAGTACTTC. Translating it yields CATSRDATTYEQYF. Using reference TRBV15 and TRBJ2-7 for the parts outside the CDR3, the full variable domain is DAMVIQNPRYQVTQFGKPVTLSCSQTLNHNVMYWYQQKSSQAPKLLFHYYDKDFNNEADTPDNFQSRRPNTSFCFLDIRSPGLGDTAMYLCATSRDATTYEQYFGPGTRLTVT.

V is TRBV5-1 and J is TRBJ1-1; possibly TRBD1 for D (5 bases). V was trimmed by 1 base and J by 8 bases, leaving 9 bases between them. This CDR3 contains 12 residues. Germline CDR1 and CDR2: SGHRS and YFSETQ. In nucleotides, the CDR3 is TGCGCCAGCAGCTTGAGTGGGGGGGAAGCTTTCTTT. Encoded protein: CASSLSGGEAFF.

This clone was picked up a small number of times. V gene TRBV30 combines with J gene TRBJ2-7, with a tentative D call TRBD2 (5 bases). The germline gives CDR1 GTSNPN, CDR2 SVGIG (reference sequence). The CDR3 contains 11 residues. V was pared by 0 bases and J by 7 bases, with 7 bases between. Written as DNA, the CDR3 is TGTGCCTGGAGTGTACGAGGGGAGCAGTACTTC. It yields the protein CAWSVRGEQYF.

In DNA form, the CDR3 reads TGTGCCAGCAGCTTATTGGCGGGACAGAATGAAAAACTGTTTTTT. Protein sequence: CASSLLAGQNEKLFF. The V and J genes are TRBV7-8 and TRBJ1-4, with 7 bases that match TRBD1. Germline CDR1 SGHVS, CDR2 FQNEAQ. The J segment lost 5 bases and the V segment lost 2 bases, leaving 5 bases of the junction unmatched. The CDR3 contains 15 residues.

This clone was observed a handful of times. The chain carries TRBV5-1 and TRBJ1-5; 7 nucleotides agree with TRBD1. The germline V gene has CDR1 SGHRS and CDR2 YFSETQ. The V segment lost 1 base and the J segment 5 bases; nucleotides outside the gene matches: 6. CDR3 size: 15 residues. CDR3 DNA sequence: TGCGCCAGCAGCTTGATGACAGGGTCAGATCAGCCCCAGCATTTT. Translation gives CASSLMTGSDQPQHF. The whole variable domain, remainder taken from reference TRBV5-1 and TRBJ1-5, is KAGVTQTPRYLIKTRGQQVTLSCSPISGHRSVSWYQQTPGQGLQFLFEYFSETQRNKGNFPGRFSGRQFSNSRSEMNVSTLELGDSALYLCASSLMTGSDQPQHFGDGTRLSIL.

V and J are TRBV19 and TRBJ1-1; 8 bases map to TRBD1. J lost 3 bases, V lost 5 bases, and 5 bases had no gene match. CDR3 length: 14 residues. Germline values: CDR1 LNHDA, CDR2 SQIVND (reference sequence). Here the CDR3 DNA reads TGTGCCAGTAGTTCACAGGGGGAGGACACTGAAGCTTTCTTT. Translated: CASSSQGEDTEAFF.

V and J are TRBV28 and TRBJ1-2; TRBD1 is a possible D gene (5 bases). This CDR3 has 13 amino acids. The germline V and J ends were trimmed by 3 bases and 7 bases, with 12 bases remaining between them. Germline loops: CDR1 MDHEN, CDR2 SYDVKM. The CDR3 reads CASSFGGTPGYTF. The CDR3 region has the DNA TGTGCCAGCAGTTTCGGGGGGACTCCTGGCTACACCTTC.

The V call is TRBV9, the J call TRBJ2-5; D tentatively reads TRBD1 or TRBD2 (6 bases each). Trimming removed 0 bases from V and 5 bases from J, with 17 bases in between. This CDR3 spans 16 amino acids. Looked up from germline, CDR1 is SGDLS and CDR2 is YYNGEE. CDR3 in amino acids: CASSVAGATRGETQYF. CDR3 DNA sequence: TGTGCCAGCAGCGTAGCGGGAGCGACGAGGGGGGAGACCCAGTACTTC.

The genes are TRBV28 and TRBJ2-5, with D hard to call. The germline CDR1 and CDR2 sequences are MDHEN and SYDVKM. The CDR3 spans 12 residues. Trimming removed 5 bases from V and 12 bases from J, with 16 bases in between. The CDR3 protein is CASSRQTDPKYF. CDR3 nucleotide sequence: TGTGCCAGCAGTCGCCAAACAGACCCCAAGTACTTC.

This clone was detected a few times. CDR3 in amino acids: CASSPNREAGAYNEQFF. The DNA of the CDR3 is TGTGCCAGCAGCCCTAACAGGGAAGCGGGAGCATACAATGAGCAGTTCTTC. The chain carries TRBV7-8 and TRBJ2-1, with TRBD2 matching 8 bases. There are 17 residues in the CDR3. V shed 5 bases and J 4 bases; nucleotides not matched to a gene: 13. CDR1 and CDR2 (germline): SGHVS, FQNEAQ.

The chain recombines TRBV19 with TRBJ1-2; 7 nucleotides match TRBD1. Germline V CDR1 and CDR2: LNHDA, SQIVND (reference sequence). This CDR3 spans 15 amino acids. With V trimmed by 8 bases and J by 4 bases, 13 bases remained unmatched. The CDR3 is CASRETGRKGYGYTF. The CDR3 DNA follows: TGTGCCAGTCGGGAGACAGGGAGAAAGGGCTATGGCTACACCTTC.

V is TRBV5-1 and J is TRBJ2-1, with D unclear. The germline gives CDR1 SGHRS, CDR2 YFSETQ. This CDR3 spans 12 amino acids. V was trimmed by 5 bases and J by 8 bases, leaving 11 bases between them. DNA for the CDR3: TGCGCCAGCAGTTTCTTTGCGGATGAGCAGTTCTTC. It is translated as CASSFFADEQFF.

The DNA of the CDR3 is TGCGCCAGCAGCTTGGAGGCAGGGCTTGGTGGCTACACCTTC. This codes for CASSLEAGLGGYTF. The genes are TRBV5-1 and TRBJ1-2; D might be TRBD1 (5 bases). Germline values: CDR1 SGHRS, CDR2 YFSETQ. V lost 0 bases to trimming and J lost 7 bases, with 13 bases between them. This CDR3 has 14 amino acids. Full variable domain (outside the CDR3, taken from reference TRBV5-1 and TRBJ1-2): KAGVTQTPRYLIKTRGQQVTLSCSPISGHRSVSWYQQTPGQGLQFLFEYFSETQRNKGNFPGRFSGRQFSNSRSEMNVSTLELGDSALYLCASSLEAGLGGYTFGSGTRLTVV.

The chain links TRBV27 to TRBJ1-6; D might be TRBD1 (5 bases). The CDR3 spans 21 residues. Trimming left V 1 base short and J 5 bases short, with 27 bases between. The germline V gene has CDR1 MNHEY and CDR2 SMNVEV (reference sequence). Here the CDR3 reads CASSLFPPQGTRLNNNSPLHF. The DNA of the CDR3 is TGTGCCAGCAGTTTATTCCCCCCGCAGGGTACCCGCCTGAATAATAATTCACCCCTCCACTTT.

This clone came up a few times. The chain has TRBV2 and TRBJ2-7; no clear D. Deletions cut 6 bases from V and 3 bases from J, with 6 bases between. Germline lookup yields CDR1 SNHLY and CDR2 FYNNEI. This CDR3 comprises 11 residues. CDR3 loop: CASRGGYEQYF. The CDR3 bases are TGTGCCAGCAGAGGCGGCTACGAGCAGTACTTC.

The genes are TRBV7-2 and TRBJ2-3; possibly TRBD2 for D (5 bases). The V gene's germline CDR1 is SGHTA and CDR2 FQGNSA. The CDR3 runs to 15 residues. V was trimmed by 2 bases and J by 2 bases, leaving 11 bases between them. The CDR3 nucleotides are TGTGCCAGCAGCTTAACCCAGCGGACCACAGATACGCAGTATTTT. This gives the protein CASSLTQRTTDTQYF.

This rearrangement joins TRBV5-1 to TRBJ2-3; 10 positions agree with TRBD2. The CDR3 contains 15 residues. Germline lookup yields CDR1 SGHRS and CDR2 YFSETQ. V lost 4 bases to trimming and J lost 8 bases; unmatched junction nucleotides: 10. CDR3 in DNA: TGCGCCAGCAGCAGGGAGGCTAGCGGGGGTGGTACGCAGTATTTT. It codes for CASSREASGGGTQYF.

The V call is TRBV14, the J call TRBJ2-2, with D possibly TRBD2 on 5 matching bases. Germline V gene data show CDR1 as SGHDN and CDR2 as FVKESK. CDR3 length equals 15 residues. With 3 bases removed from V and 1 base from J, the gap between germline ends came to 9 bases. The CDR3 spells CASSHRTVNTGELFF. The CDR3 DNA sequence: TGTGCCAGCAGCCACCGGACTGTGAACACCGGGGAGCTGTTTTTT.

V usage is TRBV11-1 and J usage is TRBJ2-5; no reliable D call. The germline V gene encodes CDR1 SGHAT and CDR2 FQDESV (reference sequence). This CDR3 is 16 amino acids long. V dropped 5 bases and J dropped 2 bases, with 18 bases sitting between them. The CDR3 region has the DNA TGTGCCAGCAGCATAAAGCAGCCTCGCACGCAAGAGACCCAGTACTTC. It is translated as CASSIKQPRTQETQYF.